Listed here are 6 T cell receptor beta chains from one sample, sequenced in a study of T cell responses to AZD1222 COVID-19 vaccine. The data were produced by immunoSEQ multiplex PCR, yet TCRdb's version contains in-frame clones alone and is incomplete. The sample has about 200,000 clones; 85% to 95% are singletons. This specimen was peripheral blood, taken on day 0 of AZD1222 vaccination. Receptors originate from an adult in good health.

This chain joins TRBV9 and TRBJ2-2; the match to TRBD1 covers 9 bases. Germline loops: CDR1 SGDLS, CDR2 YYNGEE. After removal of 6 bases from V and 6 bases from J, the junction contained 3 bases not matched to a gene. This CDR3 is built from 13 residues. The CDR3 sequence: CASTDRGSGELFF. DNA for the CDR3: TGTGCCAGCACGGACAGGGGTTCCGGGGAGCTGTTTTTT.

CDR3 nucleotide sequence: TGTGCCAGCAGCCACTCTGGTAAAGGGAGCACTGAAGCTTTCTTT. Residues: CASSHSGKGSTEAFF. The gene calls are TRBV3-1 (or the pseudogene TRBV3-2) and TRBJ1-1, with unresolved D. Germline CDR1 LGHDT, CDR2 YNNKEL (reference sequence). This CDR3 is built from 15 residues. V lost 3 bases and J 4 bases, leaving 15 bases between the germline ends.

The V call is TRBV18, the J call TRBJ1-1; D unclear. Germline V gene sequence: CDR1 KGHSH, CDR2 LQKENI. The CDR3 runs to 13 residues. V lost 3 bases to trimming and J lost 2 bases, with 7 bases between them. CDR3 sequence (DNA): TGTGCCAGCTCACCCGAGAAAAACACTGAAGCTTTCTTT. Amino acid sequence: CASSPEKNTEAFF.

The chain is built from TRBV5-6 and TRBJ1-2, with 7 bases lining up with TRBD1. This CDR3 has 13 amino acids. Germline loops: CDR1 SGHDT, CDR2 YYEEEE. J was trimmed by 12 bases and V by 0 bases; bases with no gene match: 8. CDR3 sequence reads: CASSLVQGTAHTF. CDR3 bases: TGTGCCAGCAGCTTGGTACAGGGGACTGCTCACACCTTC. Full variable domain (remainder filled in from reference TRBV5-6 and TRBJ1-2): DAGVTQSPTHLIKTRGQQVTLRCSPKSGHDTVSWYQQALGQGPQFIFQYYEEEERQRGNFPDRFSGHQFPNYSSELNVNALLLGDSALYLCASSLVQGTAHTFGSGTRLTVV.

V gene TRBV19 combines with J gene TRBJ2-2, with 10 bases identical to TRBD2. The junction had 7 bases not matched to a gene; V was cut back by 1 base and J by 2 bases. Germline V lookup: CDR1 LNHDA, CDR2 SQIVND (reference sequence). CDR3 size: 18 residues. The CDR3 DNA sequence: TGTGCCAGTAGTATAGGTACCAGGACTAGCGGAAACACCGGGGAGCTGTTTTTT. It encodes CASSIGTRTSGNTGELFF. Together with reference TRBV19 and TRBJ2-2, the CDR3 gives the full variable domain: DGGITQSPKYLFRKEGQNVTLSCEQNLNHDAMYWYRQDPGQGLRLIYYSQIVNDFQKGDIAEGYSVSREKKESFPLTVTSAQKNPTAFYLCASSIGTRTSGNTGELFFGEGSRLTVL.

J is TRBJ2-2 and V is TRBV6-5, with 8 bases matching TRBD2. Germline loops: CDR1 MNHEY, CDR2 SVGAGI. The CDR3 sequence is 14 residues long. Unmatched junction bases numbered 3, after V lost 5 bases and J lost 4 bases. The CDR3 here is CASSNSGVTGELFF. The CDR3 DNA reads as TGTGCCAGCAGTAATAGCGGGGTCACCGGGGAGCTGTTTTTT.